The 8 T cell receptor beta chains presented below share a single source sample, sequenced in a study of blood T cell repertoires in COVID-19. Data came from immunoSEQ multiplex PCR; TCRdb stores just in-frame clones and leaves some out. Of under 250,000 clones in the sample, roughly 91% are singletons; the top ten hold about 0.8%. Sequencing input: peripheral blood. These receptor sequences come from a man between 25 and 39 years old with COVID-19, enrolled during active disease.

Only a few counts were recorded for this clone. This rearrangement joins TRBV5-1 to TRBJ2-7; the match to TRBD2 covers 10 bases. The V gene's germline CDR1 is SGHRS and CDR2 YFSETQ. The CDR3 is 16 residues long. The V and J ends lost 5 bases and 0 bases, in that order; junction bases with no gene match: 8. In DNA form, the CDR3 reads TGCGCCAGCAGGCCAGATAGCGGGGGGACCTCCTACGAGCAGTACTTC. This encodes CASRPDSGGTSYEQYF.

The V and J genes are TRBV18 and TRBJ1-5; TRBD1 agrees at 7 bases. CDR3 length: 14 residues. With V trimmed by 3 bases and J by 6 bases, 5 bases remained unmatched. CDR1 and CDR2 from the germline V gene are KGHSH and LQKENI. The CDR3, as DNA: TGTGCCAGCTCACCCGCGACAGGGACTCAGCCCCAGCATTTT. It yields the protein CASSPATGTQPQHF. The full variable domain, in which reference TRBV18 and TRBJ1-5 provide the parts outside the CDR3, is NAGVMQNPRHLVRRRGQEARLRCSPMKGHSHVYWYRQLPEEGLKFMVYLQKENIIDESGMPKERFSAEFPKEGPSILRIQQVVRGDSAAYFCASSPATGTQPQHFGDGTRLSIL.

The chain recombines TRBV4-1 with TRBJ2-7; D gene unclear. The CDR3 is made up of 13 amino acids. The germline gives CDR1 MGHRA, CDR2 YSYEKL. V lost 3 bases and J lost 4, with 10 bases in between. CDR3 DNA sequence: TGCGCCAGCAGCCAGAAGCTCGGGTACGAGCAGTACTTC. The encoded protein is CASSQKLGYEQYF.

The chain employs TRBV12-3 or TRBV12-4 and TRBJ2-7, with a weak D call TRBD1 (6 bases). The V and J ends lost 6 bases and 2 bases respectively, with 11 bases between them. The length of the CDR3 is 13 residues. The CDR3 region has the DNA TGTGCCAGCAGCAAAACAGGGCCCTACGAGCAGTACTTC. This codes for CASSKTGPYEQYF.

CDR3 DNA: TGTGCCAGCAGCTTGGATGACGGGGTGGGCTACACCTTC. Amino acids: CASSLDDGVGYTF. The rearrangement joins TRBV5-6 to TRBJ1-2; the D is unclear. The germline V gene has CDR1 SGHDT and CDR2 YYEEEE. V was pared by 0 bases and J by 8 bases, with 11 bases between. This CDR3 comprises 13 residues.

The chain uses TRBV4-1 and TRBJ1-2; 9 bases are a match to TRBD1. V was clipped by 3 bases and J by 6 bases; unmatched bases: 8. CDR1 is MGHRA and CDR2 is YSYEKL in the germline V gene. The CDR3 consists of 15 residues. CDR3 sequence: CASSHPGQGIHGYTF. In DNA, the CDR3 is TGCGCCAGCAGCCATCCGGGACAGGGTATCCATGGCTACACCTTC.

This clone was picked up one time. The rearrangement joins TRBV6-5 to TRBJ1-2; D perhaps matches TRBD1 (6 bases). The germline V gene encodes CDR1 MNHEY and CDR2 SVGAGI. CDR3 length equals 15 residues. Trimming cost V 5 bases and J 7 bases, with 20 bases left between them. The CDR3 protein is CASSPKGGEGGGYTF. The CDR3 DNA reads TGTGCCAGCAGTCCCAAGGGGGGGGAGGGTGGTGGCTACACCTTC.

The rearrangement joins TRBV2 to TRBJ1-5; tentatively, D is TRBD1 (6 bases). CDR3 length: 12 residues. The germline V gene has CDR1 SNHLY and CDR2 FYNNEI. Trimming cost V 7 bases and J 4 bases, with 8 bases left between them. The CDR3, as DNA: TGTGCCAGCAAGGGGGGGAATCAGCCCCAGCATTTT. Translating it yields CASKGGNQPQHF.